This TCR beta chain was recovered during a study of blood T cell repertoires in COVID-19 (dated by TCRdb to 2020 to 2022). Study-level background: Samples from collaborators originated in the United States, Italy and Spain and spanned both the acute and convalescent phases of COVID-19. The material from the prospective study consisted of cDNA or gDNA derived from T cells, B-cell-depleted T cells, or PBMCs. Deeply sampled blood TCRbeta repertoires from subjects exposed to, actively infected with, or recovered from COVID-19 were included in the dataset. The repertoires were released in a freely available public database intended as a resource for research on the immune response to SARS-CoV-2. The samples were drawn from two sources: the first 160 participants of the ongoing ImmuneRACE study, and 1,254 subjects contributed by 6 global collaborators. The sample metadata nearly always contained a de-identified subject ID, COVID-19 status, age in years and sex. Where available, HLA class I and class II types were obtained from metadata supplied by the sample provider rather than from assay-based typing. Points the paper makes about the study in general: The amount of clinical and demographic metadata varied by source and participant and was provided uncurated.

The CDR3 numbers 14 residues from cysteine through phenylalanine. The kept DNA is CDR3 alone, 42 bases in frame from the first base. CDR1 and CDR2, looked up from the germline V gene (reference sequence), are LNHDA and SQIVND. Trimming removed 3 bases from V and 8 bases from J, leaving 13 bases between the germline ends. Whole blood was collected in K2EDTA tubes by collaborating institutions according to the institutions' own protocols. Collaborator samples were shipped for TCRbeta analysis as frozen whole blood, isolated PBMCs, or DNA extracted from either sample type. About this clone: Its antigen remains unidentified. No per-base quality is available; no much larger clone lies one base away.

TCRbeta CDR3 regions were amplified from genomic DNA using the immunoSEQ Assay, a bias-controlled multiplex PCR. Concerning the study's data processing: Nucleated cell counts per sample were estimated from amplification of reference gene primers within the assay. To quantify the absolute abundance of each unique TCRbeta CDR3 rearrangement, sequence reads were collapsed and filtered. For each sample, productive Simpson clonality was calculated as the square root of Simpson's diversity index across productive rearrangements. The table was pulled from immuneACCESS by TCRdb, which kept in-frame rearrangements only. Such tables lose some clones; where checked, under half of the loss comes from unresolved V genes, and the rest has no known cause. That table furnishes V, J and clone size, whereas the DNA furnished D and trimming. The sample records over 100,000 clones, about 91% of which are singletons. 10% of the sample is in the top ten clones.

The chain is assembled from TRBV19 and TRBJ1-4; D gene: possibly TRBD1, on 6 matching bases. The sequenced material came from peripheral blood. The clonotype comes from a man aged 50 to 59 with acute or convalescent COVID-19. In nucleotides, the sequence is TGTGCCAGTAGTATTACAGGGCTCTCCGAAAAACTGTTTTTT. Translated, it reads CASSITGLSEKLFF.